This passage covers 19 T cell receptor beta chains from one sample sequenced in a study of cytomegalovirus exposure and HLA in healthy donors. Researchers ran the PCR with 60 Vbeta and 13 Jbeta primers. Profiling relied on immunoSEQ multiplex PCR, and the TCRdb table lists in-frame clones only, not all of them. Of approximately 190,000 clones listed, about 84% were seen once; the top ten hold around 4%. Sequences were obtained from PBMCs. The source is a man aged 50-60 years in good health and CMV-seronegative.

The V gene is TRBV7-9, the J gene TRBJ2-3, with TRBD2 matching over 12 bases. V shed 7 bases, J shed 4 bases, and the junction held 6 bases outside the gene matches. The CDR3 covers 15 residues. The V gene's germline CDR1 is SEHNR and CDR2 FQNEAQ (reference sequence). CDR3 sequence (DNA): TGTGCCAGCACCCTGACTAGCGGGGGCGCAGATACGCAGTATTTT. It translates to CASTLTSGGADTQYF. The variable domain in full, with the rest retrieved from reference TRBV7-9 and TRBJ2-3, is DTGVSQNPRHKITKRGQNVTFRCDPISEHNRLYWYRQTLGQGPEFLTYFQNEAQLEKSRLLSDRFSAERPKGSFSTLEIQRTEQGDSAMYLCASTLTSGGADTQYFGPGTRLTVL.

The V call is TRBV18, the J call TRBJ2-1, with D possibly being TRBD2 (6 bases). This CDR3 has 14 residues. V was shortened by 3 bases and J by 8 bases, with 14 bases between the two germline ends. Germline V gene data show CDR1 as KGHSH and CDR2 as LQKENI. Here the CDR3 reads CASSPRVAEYEQFF. The CDR3 bases are TGTGCCAGCTCACCCCGGGTAGCGGAATATGAGCAGTTCTTC.

This clone was detected a few times. V gene TRBV10-3 combines with J gene TRBJ1-2; the D gene is possibly TRBD1 (6 bases). Per the germline V gene, CDR1 is ENHRY and CDR2 is SYGVKD. The ends were cut back, 8 bases at V and 6 bases at J, with 22 bases in the middle. This CDR3 has 15 residues. CDR3 region: CAIRPGASPQDGYTF. DNA for the CDR3: TGTGCCATCCGTCCAGGGGCTTCCCCCCAGGATGGCTACACCTTC.

This chain joins TRBV10-3 and TRBJ2-7, with D perhaps matching TRBD1 (6 bases). Trimming cost V 4 bases and J 0 bases, with 13 bases left between them. Germline assignment: CDR1 ENHRY and CDR2 SYGVKD. This CDR3 comprises 15 residues. The CDR3 nucleotides read TGTGCCATCAGTGTGGCCCGAGGGGGCTCCTACGAGCAGTACTTC. This gives the protein CAISVARGGSYEQYF.

The chain recombines TRBV5-1 with TRBJ2-1; 12 bases agree with TRBD2. The CDR3 contains 14 residues. The V gene end was trimmed by 5 bases and the J gene end by 9 bases; junction bases not matched to a gene: 6. CDR1 and CDR2 (germline): SGHRS, YFSETQ. CDR3 in amino acids: CASRVTSGGFEQFF. In DNA, the CDR3 is TGCGCCAGCAGAGTGACTAGCGGGGGATTTGAGCAGTTCTTC.

Here the CDR3 DNA reads TGTGCCAGCAGCTCAGGCTCCGGGACAGGGGGACGCGAGCAGTACTTC. Amino acid sequence: CASSSGSGTGGREQYF. The rearrangement uses TRBV7-6 and TRBJ2-7; 11 nucleotides line up with TRBD1. Trimming removed 4 bases from V and 6 bases from J; junction bases left unmatched: 11. The CDR3 totals 16 residues. In germline, CDR1 is SGHVS, CDR2 FNYEAQ.

The chain recombines TRBV7-9 with TRBJ2-5; D possibly corresponds to TRBD1 (5 bases). The CDR3 is 17 amino acids. V dropped 4 bases and J dropped 2 bases, with 20 bases sitting between them. The germline V gene has CDR1 SEHNR and CDR2 FQNEAQ (reference sequence). In DNA form, the CDR3 reads TGTGCCAGCAGCTCCCCCAGGGAAGGGGTAGGGCAAGAGACCCAGTACTTC. It translates to CASSSPREGVGQETQYF.

J is TRBJ2-2 and V is TRBV7-7; D possibly corresponds to TRBD1 (6 bases). The ends were cut back, 5 bases at V and 6 bases at J, with 13 bases in the middle. The V gene's germline CDR1 is SSHAT and CDR2 FNYEAQ (reference sequence). The length of the CDR3 is 14 residues. The CDR3 coding sequence is TGTGCCAGCAGCCAGGACAGTCACGCCGGGGAGCTGTTTTTT. It encodes CASSQDSHAGELFF.

The chain carries TRBV29-1 and TRBJ2-1, with TRBD2 as a possible D gene (5 bases). The CDR3 sequence is 11 residues long. Germline V gene sequence: CDR1 SQVTM, CDR2 ANQGSEA. Trimming removed 4 bases from V and 5 bases from J, with 6 bases in between. The CDR3 spells CSVGTHNEQFF. The DNA of the CDR3 is TGCAGCGTTGGGACTCACAATGAGCAGTTCTTC.

V is TRBV6-5 and J is TRBJ1-2; D is undetermined. CDR3 length: 15 residues. V lost 2 bases and J lost 8, with 18 bases in between. Germline CDR1 is MNHEY and CDR2 is SVGAGI. The CDR3 region is CASSYLAGSPWGYTF. The CDR3 DNA sequence: TGTGCCAGCAGTTACCTCGCGGGATCCCCCTGGGGCTACACCTTC.

The CDR3 region is CASSPTGTGSRNTIYF. The CDR3 DNA reads as TGTGCCAGCAGCCCGACCGGGACAGGCTCAAGAAACACCATATATTTT. The chain carries TRBV11-2 and TRBJ1-3; TRBD1 aligns across 8 bases. The CDR3 length is 16 residues. Germline trimming cut 5 bases from V and 5 bases from J; bases unmatched to any gene: 11. CDR1 is SGHAT and CDR2 is FQNNGV in the germline V gene.

The rearrangement links TRBV4-2 to TRBJ2-2; D unresolved. The CDR3 sequence is 15 residues long. Germline loops: CDR1 LGHNA, CDR2 YNFKEQ. V lost 0 bases and J lost 4, with 9 bases in between. In DNA form, the CDR3 reads TGTGCCAGCAGCCAAGATTGGGTAGCCACCGGGGAGCTGTTTTTT. Translating gives CASSQDWVATGELFF.

The CDR3 sequence is CASSVGGQNTEAFF. The CDR3 DNA reads TGTGCCAGCAGCGTAGGCGGACAGAACACTGAAGCTTTCTTT. This chain connects TRBV9 to TRBJ1-1; TRBD1 might be the D (5 bases). Germline values: CDR1 SGDLS, CDR2 YYNGEE. CDR3 size: 14 residues. Trimming took 0 bases from V and 1 from J, leaving 7 bases between them.

This clone was seen only once. The gene calls are TRBV27 and TRBJ2-3; 14 bases are a match to TRBD2. V was clipped by 3 bases and J by 2 bases; unmatched bases: 10. This CDR3 has 19 amino acids. The V gene's germline CDR1 is MNHEY and CDR2 SMNVEV (reference sequence). DNA for the CDR3: TGTGCCAGCAGTTTCGGGACTAGCGGGGGACCATATCCCACAGATACGCAGTATTTT. Translating gives CASSFGTSGGPYPTDTQYF.

In DNA form, the CDR3 reads TGCGCCAGCAGCTTGGAGGGGATAGGCACTGAAGCTTTCTTT. This codes for CASSLEGIGTEAFF. V is TRBV5-1 and J is TRBJ1-1; D is possibly TRBD1 (5 bases). V dropped 0 bases and J dropped 4 bases, with 10 bases sitting between them. Germline V lookup: CDR1 SGHRS, CDR2 YFSETQ. The CDR3 is 14 residues long.

This sequence joins TRBV7-9 and TRBJ1-2; possibly TRBD1 for D (6 bases). Germline values: CDR1 SEHNR, CDR2 FQNEAQ (reference sequence). V dropped 7 bases and J dropped 7 bases, with 22 bases sitting between them. CDR3 length equals 15 residues. For the CDR3, the DNA is TGTGCCAGCACCCCCCCCGGTGCAGGGGCGGTTGGCTACACCTTC. Encoded protein: CASTPPGAGAVGYTF.

The chain carries TRBV5-1 and TRBJ2-6; D might be TRBD1 (5 bases). This CDR3 spans 16 amino acids. The V end lost 0 bases, the J end lost 3 bases, and 10 bases lay between the germline ends. Germline values: CDR1 SGHRS, CDR2 YFSETQ. The DNA of the CDR3 is TGCGCCAGCAGCTTGGACCCAGGGTTTGGGGCCAACGTCCTGACTTTC. Its protein is CASSLDPGFGANVLTF.

This chain connects TRBV6-5 to TRBJ1-1; D unresolved. The CDR3 loop spans 13 amino acids. Germline lookup yields CDR1 MNHEY and CDR2 SVGAGI. V shed 10 bases and J shed 2 bases, with 14 bases lying between them. Here the CDR3 DNA reads TGTGCCATACAAGCGTTCCCAAACACTGAAGCTTTCTTT. This sequence encodes CAIQAFPNTEAFF.

This chain uses TRBV5-1 with TRBJ2-3, with TRBD2 matching over 10 bases. This CDR3 is built from 19 residues. Germline assignment: CDR1 SGHRS and CDR2 YFSETQ. The ends lost 0 bases at V and 1 base at J; junction bases unmatched: 11. Here the CDR3 reads CASSLDARGLASGTDTQYF. The CDR3 DNA reads TGCGCCAGCAGCTTGGACGCGAGGGGACTAGCGTCTGGCACAGATACGCAGTATTTT.